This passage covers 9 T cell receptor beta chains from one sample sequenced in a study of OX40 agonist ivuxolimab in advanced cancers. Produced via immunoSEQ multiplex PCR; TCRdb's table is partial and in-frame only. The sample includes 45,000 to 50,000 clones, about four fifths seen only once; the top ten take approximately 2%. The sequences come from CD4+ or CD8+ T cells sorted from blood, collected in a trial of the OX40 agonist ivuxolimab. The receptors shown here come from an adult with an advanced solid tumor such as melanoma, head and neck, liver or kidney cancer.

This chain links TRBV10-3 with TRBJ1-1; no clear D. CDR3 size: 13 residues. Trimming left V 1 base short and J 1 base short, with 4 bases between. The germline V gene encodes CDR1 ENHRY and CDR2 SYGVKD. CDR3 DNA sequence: TGTGCCATCAGTGAGTACAGGAACACTGAAGCTTTCTTT. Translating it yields CAISEYRNTEAFF.

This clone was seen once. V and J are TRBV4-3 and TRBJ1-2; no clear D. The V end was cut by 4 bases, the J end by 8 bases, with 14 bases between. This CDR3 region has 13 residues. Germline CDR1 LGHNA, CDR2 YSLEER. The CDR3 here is CASSRALSGGYTF. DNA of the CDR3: TGCGCCAGCAGCCGGGCCCTCTCGGGGGGCTACACCTTC.

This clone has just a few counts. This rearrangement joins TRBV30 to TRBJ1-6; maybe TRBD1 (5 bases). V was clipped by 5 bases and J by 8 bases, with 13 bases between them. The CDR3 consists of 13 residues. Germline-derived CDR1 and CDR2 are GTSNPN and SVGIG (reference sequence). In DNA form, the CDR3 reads TGTGCCTGGGCTCGGGGCCTCGATTCACCCCTCCACTTT. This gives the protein CAWARGLDSPLHF.

CDR3 region: CASSPRTSGLSRELFF. In nucleotides, the CDR3 is TGTGCCAGCAGTCCTCGGACATCCGGGCTGAGCCGGGAGCTGTTTTTT. The chain is built from TRBV27 and TRBJ2-2; D perhaps matches TRBD1 (5 bases). The CDR3 extends over 16 amino acids. CDR1 is MNHEY, CDR2 SMNVEV, per germline (reference sequence). Trimming removed 5 bases from V and 9 bases from J, with 22 bases in between.

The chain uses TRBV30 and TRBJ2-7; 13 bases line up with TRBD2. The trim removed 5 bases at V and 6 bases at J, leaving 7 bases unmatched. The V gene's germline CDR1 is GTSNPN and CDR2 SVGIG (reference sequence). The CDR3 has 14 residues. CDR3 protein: CAWSPRLAGGEQYF. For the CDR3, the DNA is TGTGCCTGGTCGCCGCGACTAGCGGGAGGCGAGCAGTACTTC. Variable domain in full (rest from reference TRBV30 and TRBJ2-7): SQTIHQWPATLVQPVGSPLSLECTVEGTSNPNLYWYRQAAGRGLQLLFYSVGIGQISSEVPQNLSASRPQDRQFILSSKKLLLSDSGFYLCAWSPRLAGGEQYFGPGTRLTVT.

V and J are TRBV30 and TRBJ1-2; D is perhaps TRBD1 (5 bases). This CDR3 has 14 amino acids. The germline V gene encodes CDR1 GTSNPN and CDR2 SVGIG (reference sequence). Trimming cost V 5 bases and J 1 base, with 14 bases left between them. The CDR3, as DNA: TGTGCCTGGGATGGGGCGGTCGGTAACTATGGCTACACCTTC. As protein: CAWDGAVGNYGYTF.

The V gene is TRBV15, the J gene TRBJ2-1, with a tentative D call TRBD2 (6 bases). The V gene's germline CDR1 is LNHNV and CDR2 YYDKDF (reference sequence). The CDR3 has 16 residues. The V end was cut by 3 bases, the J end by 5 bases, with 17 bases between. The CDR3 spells CATSSPYRGIHNEQFF. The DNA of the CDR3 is TGTGCCACCAGCAGTCCATACCGGGGGATACACAATGAGCAGTTCTTC.

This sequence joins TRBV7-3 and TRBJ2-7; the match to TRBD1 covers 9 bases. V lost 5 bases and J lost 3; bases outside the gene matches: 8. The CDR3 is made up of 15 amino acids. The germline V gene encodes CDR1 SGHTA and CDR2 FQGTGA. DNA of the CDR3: TGTGCCAGCAGCGCCGGGACAGGGAGAGGCTACGAGCAGTACTTC. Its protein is CASSAGTGRGYEQYF.

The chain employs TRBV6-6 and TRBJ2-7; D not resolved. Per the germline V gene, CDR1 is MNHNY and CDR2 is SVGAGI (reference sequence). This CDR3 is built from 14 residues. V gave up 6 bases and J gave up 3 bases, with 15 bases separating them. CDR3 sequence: CASRDVKGGYEQYF. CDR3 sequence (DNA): TGTGCCAGCAGGGACGTTAAGGGTGGCTACGAGCAGTACTTC.